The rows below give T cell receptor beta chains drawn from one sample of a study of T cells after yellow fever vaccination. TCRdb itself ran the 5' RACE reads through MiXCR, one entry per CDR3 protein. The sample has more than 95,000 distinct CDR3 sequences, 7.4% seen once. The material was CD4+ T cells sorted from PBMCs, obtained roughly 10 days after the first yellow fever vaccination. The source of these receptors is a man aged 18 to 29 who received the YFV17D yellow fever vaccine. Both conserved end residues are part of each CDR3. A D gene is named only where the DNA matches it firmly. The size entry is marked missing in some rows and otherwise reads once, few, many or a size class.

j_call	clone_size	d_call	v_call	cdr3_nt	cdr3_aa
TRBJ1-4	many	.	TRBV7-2	TGTGCCAGCAGCTTACAAGTGGGACCCCAGGAAAAACTGTTTTTT	CASSLQVGPQEKLFF
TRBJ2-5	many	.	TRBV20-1	TGCAGTGCTAGCGGGGTTGGGGTAGCGGACCAAGAGACCCAGTACTTC	CSASGVGVADQETQYF
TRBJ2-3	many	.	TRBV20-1	TGCAGTGCTAGGGTGCGGGGTTTCGTGGATACGCAGTATTTT	CSARVRGFVDTQYF
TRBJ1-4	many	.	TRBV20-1	TGCAGTGCTCCTATCACTGGGACAGAAAAACTGTTTTTT	CSAPITGTEKLFF
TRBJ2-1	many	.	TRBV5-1	TGCGCCAGCAGCCCAATACTAGAACGAGGGCATGAGCAGTTCTTC	CASSPILERGHEQFF
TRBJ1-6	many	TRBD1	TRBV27	TGTGCCATCGGAAGGGACAGGTATAATTCACCCCTCCACTTT	CAIGRDRYNSPLHF
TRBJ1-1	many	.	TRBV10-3	TGTGCCATCAGAAGGGGGGACACTGAAGCTTTCTTT	CAIRRGDTEAFF
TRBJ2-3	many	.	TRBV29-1	TGCAGCGCCCAGGGGGGGAATCCCGGAGGTGGAGATACGCAGTATTTT	CSAQGGNPGGGDTQYF
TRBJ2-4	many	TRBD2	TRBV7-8	TGTGCCAGCAGCTACAGAGCTAGCGGGGTGGTCAAAAACATTCAGTACTTC	CASSYRASGVVKNIQYF
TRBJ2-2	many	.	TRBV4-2	TGTGCCAGCAGCCAAGAGCACACGAACACCGGGGAGCTGTTTTTT	CASSQEHTNTGELFF
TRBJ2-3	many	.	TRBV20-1	TGCAGTGCCGTCGGGGGCCGCTGGCGGGGGCGAGGCACAGATACGCAGTATTTT	CSAVGGRWRGRGTDTQYF
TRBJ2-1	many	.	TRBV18	TGTGCCAGCGCGTCACCAGTATCTAGAATATTCAATGAGCAGTTCTTC	CASASPVSRIFNEQFF
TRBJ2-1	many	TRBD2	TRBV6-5	TGTGCCAGCAGTTACTCTGCCAGCGGGGGGCCCAATCAGCAGTTCTTC	CASSYSASGGPNQQFF
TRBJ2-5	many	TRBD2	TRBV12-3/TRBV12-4	TGTGCCAGCAGTCTAGCGGGGGGGAGGGGTGTGACCCAGTACTTC	CASSLAGGRGVTQYF
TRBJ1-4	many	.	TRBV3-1	TGTGCCAGCAGCCATTCCAGTTCCGTCGGGCGGTGGGAAAAACTGTTTTTT	CASSHSSSVGRWEKLFF
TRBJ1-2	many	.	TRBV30	TGTGCCTGGAGTCCTCGGACGGTAAACTATGGCTACACCTTC	CAWSPRTVNYGYTF
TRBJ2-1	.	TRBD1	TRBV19	TGTGCCAGTAAGGCCGGGACAGTGGTACATGAGCAGTTCTTC	CASKAGTVVHEQFF
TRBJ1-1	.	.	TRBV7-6	TGTGCCAGCAGCCCCGAGGGTGGGTACACTGAAGCTTTCTTT	CASSPEGGYTEAFF
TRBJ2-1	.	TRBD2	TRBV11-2	TGTGCCAGCAGCCCCCGTTGGGCTAGCGGGGGCTGGGATGAGCAGTTCTTC	CASSPRWASGGWDEQFF
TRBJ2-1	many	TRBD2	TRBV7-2	TGTGCCAGCAGCTTAGAGGCGGGGGTTGTCTACAATGAGCAGTTCTTC	CASSLEAGVVYNEQFF
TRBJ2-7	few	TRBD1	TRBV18	TGTGCCAGCTCACAGTCACCGGGACAGGGAGGCGAGCAGTACTTC	CASSQSPGQGGEQYF
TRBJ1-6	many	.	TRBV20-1	TGCAGTGCTAGAGGGGCCTTAGGGGAACCCCTCCACTTT	CSARGALGEPLHF
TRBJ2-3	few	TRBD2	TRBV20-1	TGCAGTGCTAGCTCACAATACACCAGCGGGGGAATCTCTAGCACAGATACGCAGTATTTT	CSASSQYTSGGISSTDTQYF
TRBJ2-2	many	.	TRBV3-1	TGTGCCAGCACCCCCAGGGGGAACACCGGGGAGCTGTTTTTT	CASTPRGNTGELFF
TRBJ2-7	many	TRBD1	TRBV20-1	TGCAGTGCTAGACCACAGGGGTTGACCTACGAGCAGTACTTC	CSARPQGLTYEQYF
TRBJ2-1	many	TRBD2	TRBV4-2	TGTGCCAGCAGCCATAGCGGGGGGGCCACCTACAATGAGCAGTTCTTC	CASSHSGGATYNEQFF
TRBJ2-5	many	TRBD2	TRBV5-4	TGTGCCAGCAGCGACAGTTCTAGCGGCCGGGAGACCCAGTACTTC	CASSDSSSGRETQYF
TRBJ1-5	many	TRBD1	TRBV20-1	TGCAGTGCGAACAGGGGGAGGGATCAGCCCCAGCATTTT	CSANRGRDQPQHF
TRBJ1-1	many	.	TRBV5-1	TGCGCCAGCAGGGGCGAGTCGTACACTGAAGCTTTCTTT	CASRGESYTEAFF
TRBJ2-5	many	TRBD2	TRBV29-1	TGCAGCGCCGGACTAGAAGAGACCCAGTACTTC	CSAGLEETQYF
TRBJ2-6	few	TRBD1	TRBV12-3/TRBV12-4	TGTGCCAGCAGGGGGACAGACGGGGCCAACGTCCTGACTTTC	CASRGTDGANVLTF
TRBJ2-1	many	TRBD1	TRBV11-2	TGTGCCAGCAGCCCCCGACAGGGGGCCGCGAGCCACAGTGAGCAGTTCTTC	CASSPRQGAASHSEQFF
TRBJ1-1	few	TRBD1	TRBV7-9	TGTGCCAGCAGCCCGACAGGGGAGGGGGCTTTCTTT	CASSPTGEGAFF
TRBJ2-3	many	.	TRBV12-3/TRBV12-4	TGTGCCAGCAGTTTCCTATATTACGGAGATACGCAGTATTTT	CASSFLYYGDTQYF
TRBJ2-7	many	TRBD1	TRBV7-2	TGTGCCAGCAGCTTAGCCCGGGACAGGGTCTACGAGCAGTACTTC	CASSLARDRVYEQYF
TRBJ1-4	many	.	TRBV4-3	TGCGCCAGCAGCCGCGATAGAGCATGGGAGGGGGAAAAACTGTTTTTT	CASSRDRAWEGEKLFF
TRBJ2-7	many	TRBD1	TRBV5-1	TGCGCCAGCAGCTTGGCCCTAGACAGGGGTTCCGAGCAGTACTTC	CASSLALDRGSEQYF
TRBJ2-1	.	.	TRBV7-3	TGTGCCAGCAGCTTAATGCTAGCTTCCTACAATGAGCAGTTCTTC	CASSLMLASYNEQFF
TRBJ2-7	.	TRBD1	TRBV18	TGTGCCAGATCACCACGACAGGGGCCCTACGAGCAGTACTTC	CARSPRQGPYEQYF
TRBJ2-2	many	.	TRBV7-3	TGTGCCAGCAGCTTAAGGCAGGGGAACACCGGGGAGCTGTTTTTT	CASSLRQGNTGELFF
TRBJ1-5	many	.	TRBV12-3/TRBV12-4	TGTGCCAGCAGTCCATTCAATCAGCCCCAGCATTTT	CASSPFNQPQHF
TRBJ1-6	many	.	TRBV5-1	TGCGCCAGCAGCTCCGGATTGCGGTCTCTCGGTAGCGGTTCACCCCTCCACTTT	CASSSGLRSLGSGSPLHF
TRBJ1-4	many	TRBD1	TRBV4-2	TGTGCCAGCAGCCAAGAAAGGACAGGGGGAGTAAAACTGTTTTTT	CASSQERTGGVKLFF
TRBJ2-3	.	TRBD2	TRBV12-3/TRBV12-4	TGTGCCAGCAGACGCAATCCGGGGGGGCTCACATATACGCAGTATTTT	CASRRNPGGLTYTQYF
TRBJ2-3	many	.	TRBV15	TGTGCCACCAGCAGACACTCCCCGGGGGTGGAAGATACGCAGTATTTT	CATSRHSPGVEDTQYF
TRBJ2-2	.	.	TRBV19	TGTGCCAGTAGTCCCGCTATGGGGTTTCGGAACACCGGGGAGCTGTTTTTT	CASSPAMGFRNTGELFF
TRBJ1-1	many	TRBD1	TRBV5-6	TGTGCCAGCAGCATACAGGGGGATGGCACTGAAGCTTTCTTT	CASSIQGDGTEAFF
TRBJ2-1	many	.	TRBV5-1	TGCGCCAGCAGCTTGGAGGTGGGAGGCAATGAGCAGTTCTTC	CASSLEVGGNEQFF
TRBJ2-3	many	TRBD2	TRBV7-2	TGTGCCAGCAGCTTAAATAGCGGGGGGGATACGCAGTATTTT	CASSLNSGGDTQYF
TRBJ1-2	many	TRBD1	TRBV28	TGTGCCAGCAGCCCTGCCCCAGACAGGGAGCATGGCTACACCTTC	CASSPAPDREHGYTF
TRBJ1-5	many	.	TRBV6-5	TGTGCCAGCAGTTACTCGAAGTTAGGGTTCAATCAGCCCCAGCATTTT	CASSYSKLGFNQPQHF
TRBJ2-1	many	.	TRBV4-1	TGCGCCAGCAGCCCCCCCGGGGTTGGTGTAGAAAATGAGCAGTTCTTC	CASSPPGVGVENEQFF
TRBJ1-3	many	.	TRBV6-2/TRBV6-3	TGTGCCAGCAGCCCCAACACTGGAAACACCATATATTTT	CASSPNTGNTIYF
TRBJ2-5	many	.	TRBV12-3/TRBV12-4	TGTGCCAGCAGTTTCATGTGGGACCCCCAAGAGACCCAGTACTTC	CASSFMWDPQETQYF
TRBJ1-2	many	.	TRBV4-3	TGCGCCAGCAGCCAAGGCAGGGCCTACACCTTC	CASSQGRAYTF
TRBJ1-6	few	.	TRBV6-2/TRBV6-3	TGTGCCAGCAGCCGAACGCGGAGGACCAAGGACCATCGGAGAAATAATTCACCCCTCCACTTT	CASSRTRRTKDHRRNNSPLHF
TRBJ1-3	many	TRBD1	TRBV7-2	TGTGCCAGCAGCTTATCCGGACAGGCCTCTGGAAACACCATATATTTT	CASSLSGQASGNTIYF